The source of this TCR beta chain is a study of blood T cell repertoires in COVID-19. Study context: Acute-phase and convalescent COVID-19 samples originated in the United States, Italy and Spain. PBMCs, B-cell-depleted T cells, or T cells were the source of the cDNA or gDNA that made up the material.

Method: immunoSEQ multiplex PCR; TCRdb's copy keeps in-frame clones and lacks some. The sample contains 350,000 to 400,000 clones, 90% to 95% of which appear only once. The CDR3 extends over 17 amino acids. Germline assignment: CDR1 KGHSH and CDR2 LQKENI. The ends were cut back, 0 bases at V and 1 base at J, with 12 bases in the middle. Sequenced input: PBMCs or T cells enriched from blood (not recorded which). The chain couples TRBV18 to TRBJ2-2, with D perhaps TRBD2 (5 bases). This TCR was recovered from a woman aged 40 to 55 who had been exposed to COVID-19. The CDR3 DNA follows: TGTGCCAGCTCACCACCTAGTCGGCGGGTGAACACCGGGGAGCTGTTTTTT. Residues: CASSPPSRRVNTGELFF.